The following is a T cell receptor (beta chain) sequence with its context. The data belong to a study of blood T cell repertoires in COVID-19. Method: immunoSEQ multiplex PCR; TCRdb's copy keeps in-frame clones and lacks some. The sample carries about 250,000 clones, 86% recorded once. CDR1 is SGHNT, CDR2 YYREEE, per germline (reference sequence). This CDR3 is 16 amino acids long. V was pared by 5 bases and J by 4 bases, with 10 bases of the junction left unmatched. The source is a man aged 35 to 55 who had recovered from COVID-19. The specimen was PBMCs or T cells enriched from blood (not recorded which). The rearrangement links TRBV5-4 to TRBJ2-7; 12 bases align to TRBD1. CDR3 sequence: CASRESGTGGVYEQYF. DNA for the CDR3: TGTGCCAGCAGGGAATCCGGGACAGGGGGCGTTTACGAGCAGTACTTC.